The present T cell receptor beta chain was sequenced within a study of cytotoxic CD8 clonotypes in ibrutinib-treated CLL (dated by TCRdb to 2020 to 2022). Some background on the complete study: The cohort included some 14 treatment-naive and fewer than 12 relapsed/refractory patients; 17 to 18 were IGHV unmutated. Responses were partial in around 24 patients and complete in 2; after median around 65 months follow-up, roughly 14 stayed in remission and roughly twelve progressed. An average of around 250,000 productive templates and about 100,000 productive rearrangements was obtained per sample. Samples at response were collected after a median of approximately twelve months of treatment, with a range of about 6 to 40 months. Cryopreserved peripheral blood mononuclear cells were collected before treatment, at response, and at either disease progression or sustained remission. Patients were still on ibrutinib when every remission and progressive disease sample was collected. Longitudinal samples were available for about 30% of the 86 trial participants.

In the germline V gene (reference sequence), CDR1 corresponds to LNHDA and CDR2 to SQIVND. The CDR3 runs 12 residues from the cysteine to the phenylalanine. Only the CDR3 portion is preserved as DNA: 36 bases, with reading frame beginning at the first base. Trimming costs V 9 bases and J 1 base, and their ends lie 9 bases apart. This clone occurred once. It lacks a known antigen. No base quality information exists; no much larger clone differs at one position. Study-wide findings and limitations: Public clonotypes were rare and either contracted or stayed stable during treatment, and the rise in clonality at ibrutinib response reflected the expansion of private clonotypes. Baseline clonality was found to be higher than that of age-matched healthy donors and was strongly correlated with circulating CD8+ T-cell counts. Sampling times were not matched between patients in sustained remission and patients whose disease was progressing, and lymph node repertoires were not examined. At ibrutinib response clonality went up, during sustained remission it held steady, and at progression it dropped back toward baseline.

The goal of deep resolution MiSeq sequencing was a depth between 1 in 1 million and 1 in 200,000 T cells, and coverage averaged 10x per clonotype. The immunoSEQ hsTCRB Kit was used to generate the TCR beta libraries. As for the original processing: Data were analyzed with ImmunoSEQ Data Assistant and ImmunoSEQ Analyzer, with V, D and J genes assigned per IMGT definitions. Clonality, which ranges from 0 to 1, was calculated by subtracting the normalized Shannon entropy of productive rearrangement frequencies from one. Public clonotype analysis was restricted to overrepresented clonotypes comprising at least 0.05% of each patient's repertoire. Some twelve repertoires from age-matched healthy donors, obtained from immuneACCESS, served as clonality controls. This is the immuneACCESS table as TCRdb keeps it, with only in-frame sequences that have V and J called. A part of the clones is gone; compared with another copy, unresolved V genes explain less than half, and the rest is unexplained. D and trimming come from the DNA, and the V and J calls and clone size come from that table. The sample includes 250,000 to 350,000 clones, with 76% observed a single time. About 5% of the sample goes to the ten largest clones.

The time point label on this specimen signifies: progressive disease on ibrutinib. Roughly 2.2 micrograms of genomic DNA were extracted from cryopreserved PBMCs for TCR beta library preparation. Longitudinal blood samples from CLL patients on ibrutinib monotherapy were analyzed using high-throughput TCR beta sequencing. The patients took part in an open-label, single-center phase 2 trial of ibrutinib monotherapy. Recombination joined TRBV19 with TRBJ1-2; no D gene can be assigned with confidence. The sample here was PBMCs, taken at disease progression, from a patient treated with ibrutinib. This TCR came from a human donor with chronic lymphocytic leukemia. CDR3 sequence: CASRRLNYGYTF. The base sequence is TGTGCCAGCCGGAGGCTTAACTATGGCTACACCTTC.